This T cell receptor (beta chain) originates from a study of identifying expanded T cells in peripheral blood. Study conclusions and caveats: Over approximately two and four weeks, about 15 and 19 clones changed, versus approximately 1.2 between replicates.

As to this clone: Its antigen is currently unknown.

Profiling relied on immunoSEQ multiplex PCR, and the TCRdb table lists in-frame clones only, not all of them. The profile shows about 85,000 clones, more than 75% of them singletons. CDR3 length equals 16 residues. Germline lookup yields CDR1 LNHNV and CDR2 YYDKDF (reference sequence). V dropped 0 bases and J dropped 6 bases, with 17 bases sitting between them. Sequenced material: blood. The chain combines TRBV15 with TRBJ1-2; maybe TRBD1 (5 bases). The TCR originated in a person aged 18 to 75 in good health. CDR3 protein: CATSRDQGRSSDGYTF. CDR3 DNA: TGTGCCACCAGCAGAGATCAGGGAAGGAGCTCGGATGGCTACACCTTC. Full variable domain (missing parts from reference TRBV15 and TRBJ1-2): DAMVIQNPRYQVTQFGKPVTLSCSQTLNHNVMYWYQQKSSQAPKLLFHYYDKDFNNEADTPDNFQSRRPNTSFCFLDIRSPGLGDTAMYLCATSRDQGRSSDGYTFGSGTRLTVV.